The sample holds many counts of the clone carrying this T cell receptor (beta chain). Antigen specificity is unknown. Germline CDR1 and CDR2: SGHRS and YFSETQ. The length of the CDR3 is 15 residues. The ends lost 1 base at V and 1 base at J; junction bases unmatched: 4. The sample comes from a study of blood T cells in healthy people across ages. The study's findings and limits: PBMC samples, being unsorted, prevented any conclusive comparison of naive and antigen-experienced cells. Roughly linear age-related decline in beta diversity appeared, significant by age about 40.

Alongside a J-beta primer mix, a sample-barcoded 5' primer served in a second PCR lasting about 6 to 11 cycles. Every molecule of cDNA carried a tag from a template-switch adaptor with 12 random nucleotides. Via MiXCR, TCRdb re-called the 5' RACE reads, giving one row per CDR3 protein. Of hundreds of thousands of distinct CDR3 sequences detected, approximately 52% appear once; the ten largest clones hold 13%. The TCR comes from a woman aged 80 or older in good health. The sequenced sample was blood. The chain links TRBV5-1 to TRBJ2-5; 7 bases are shared with TRBD2. The CDR3 DNA is TGCGCCAGCAGCTTGTGGCGGGGGATCCAAGAGACCCAGTACTTC. This gives the protein CASSLWRGIQETQYF.